A selection of T cell receptor beta chains follows, all from one sample in a study of regulatory T cells in long-lasting Graves disease. A single record per CDR3 protein comes from TCRdb applying MiXCR to the multiplex PCR reads. The table records 400,000 to 650,000 distinct CDR3 sequences, about 15% of them present only once. This sample was also put to use in a study of T cells in Graves' hyperthyroidism and ophthalmopathy.

The sequencing here drew on peripheral blood mononuclear cells (PBMCs), taken at new diagnosis, from a patient treated with antithyroid drugs. The receptor source for this set is a woman aged 35-65 years with Graves disease. The CDR3 runs from the conserved cysteine through the conserved F or W. A D gene is named only where the DNA matches it firmly. Where a row states a size, it is once, few, many or the class of an expanded clone; other rows omit it.

J	D	size	V	CDR3	DNA
TRBJ2-1	TRBD1	few	TRBV5-6	CASSWRITGGSSIHRLYNEQFF	TGTGCCAGCAGCTGGCGAATTACAGGGGGGAGTTCAATCCATCGCCTTTACAATGAGCAGTTCTTC
TRBJ2-5	TRBD2	few	TRBV6-9	CASSYVGTGGQETQYF	TGTGCCAGCAGTTACGTCGGGACGGGAGGACAAGAGACCCAGTACTTC
TRBJ1-2	.	few	TRBV5-1	CASSLAVDLGYTF	TGTGCCAGCAGCTTGGCCGTGGACCTAGGCTACACCTTC
TRBJ2-4	TRBD1	.	TRBV29-1	CSVQLPRGQGFNIQYF	TGCAGCGTTCAACTTCCCCGGGGACAGGGTTTTAACATTCAGTACTTC
TRBJ1-2	.	few	TRBV7-9	CASSTGRRGYTF	TGTGCCAGCAGCACGGGCCGAAGGGGCTACACCTTC
TRBJ2-1	TRBD2	few	TRBV7-9	CTSSRTSGYNEQFF	TGTACCAGCAGCCGGACTAGCGGATACAATGAGCAGTTCTTC
TRBJ2-3	TRBD2	many	TRBV20-1	CSGTSGRTDTQYF	TGCAGTGGAACTAGCGGGAGAACAGATACGCAGTATTTT
TRBJ1-1	TRBD1	many	TRBV18	CASSPRDSPFATEAFF	TGTGCCAGCTCACCGAGGGACAGCCCTTTCGCCACTGAAGCTTTCTTT
TRBJ2-4	TRBD1	few	TRBV12-3/TRBV12-4	CASSGGQAKQNIQYF	TGTGCCAGCAGCGGGGGACAGGCCAAACAAAACATTCAGTACTTC
TRBJ2-1	TRBD2	many	TRBV13	CASSSGLAGGNEQFF	TGTGCCAGCAGCTCAGGACTAGCGGGGGGAAATGAGCAGTTCTTC
TRBJ1-1	.	few	TRBV10-2	CASSEERAEAFF	TGCGCCAGCAGTGAGGAACGGGCTGAAGCTTTCTTT
TRBJ1-4	.	.	TRBV6-1	CASGRGGEKLFF	TGTGCCAGCGGCCGGGGGGGTGAAAAACTGTTTTTC
TRBJ1-5	.	few	TRBV9	CASSVEGGVGQPQHF	TGTGCCAGCAGCGTAGAAGGGGGAGTCGGTCAGCCCCAGCATTTT
TRBJ2-7	.	many	TRBV7-8	CASSLPGGEQYF	TGTGCCAGCAGCCTACCCGGGGGAGAGCAGTACTTC
TRBJ2-3	.	many	TRBV20-1	CSAPLTADTQYF	TGCAGTGCTCCACTAACGGCAGATACGCAGTATTTT
TRBJ1-1	TRBD1	many	TRBV5-1	CASRPQGTGGTEAFF	TGCGCCAGCAGACCACAGGGGACGGGAGGCACTGAAGCTTTCTTT
TRBJ1-3	TRBD1	few	TRBV6-2/TRBV6-3	CASSYGYGTAGNTIYF	TGTGCCAGCAGTTACGGGTACGGGACAGCTGGAAACACCATATATTTT
TRBJ1-2	.	once	TRBV4-1	CASSQEGGSVYGYTF	TGCGCCAGCAGCCAAGAAGGGGGAAGCGTCTATGGCTACACCTTC
TRBJ1-1	.	.	TRBV12-3/TRBV12-4	CASSNRLGAGTEAFF	TGTGCCAGCAGCAACCGCCTCGGGGCGGGGACTGAAGCTTTCTTT
TRBJ1-1	TRBD1	many	TRBV12-3/TRBV12-4	CASSLRQGGNTEAFF	TGTGCCAGCAGTTTAAGACAGGGTGGGAACACTGAAGCTTTCTTT
TRBJ1-1	.	.	TRBV7-9	CASSFGTLMNTEAFF	TGTGCCAGCAGCTTCGGGACATTAATGAACACTGAAGCTTTCTTT
TRBJ1-1	.	many	TRBV27	CASSLLGQGSEAFF	TGTGCCAGCAGTTTATTAGGGCAGGGGTCCGAAGCTTTCTTT
TRBJ1-2	.	few	TRBV19	CASSLGQTKRWGGYTF	TGTGCCAGTAGTCTAGGACAGACCAAGAGGTGGGGTGGCTACACCTTC
TRBJ1-2	TRBD1	many	TRBV29-1	CSAWTGDNGYTF	TGCAGCGCGTGGACAGGGGACAATGGCTACACCTTC
TRBJ2-3	TRBD2	few	TRBV6-1	CATRAGGSTDTQYF	TGTGCCACCAGGGCGGGGGGGAGCACAGATACGCAGTATTTT
TRBJ1-5	.	many	TRBV2	CASTEENNQPQHF	TGTGCCAGCACAGAGGAGAACAATCAGCCCCAGCATTTT
TRBJ2-2	TRBD2	few	TRBV20-1	CSAPAGGESTGELFF	TGCAGTGCTCCCGCTGGGGGGGAGAGCACCGGGGAGCTGTTTTTT
TRBJ2-3	TRBD2	few	TRBV20-1	CSARGSGGRGDTQYF	TGCAGTGCTAGAGGCAGCGGGGGAAGAGGGGATACGCAGTATTTT
TRBJ2-3	.	many	TRBV5-1	CASYRGEPSTDTQYF	TGCGCCAGCTACCGGGGTGAGCCTAGCACAGATACGCAGTATTTT
TRBJ2-7	.	many	TRBV3-1	CASSHRWGEQYF	TGTGCCAGCAGCCACCGGTGGGGAGAGCAGTACTTC
TRBJ1-5	TRBD1	many	TRBV2	CASSPGQVSNQPQHF	TGTGCCAGCAGTCCCGGACAGGTTAGCAATCAGCCCCAGCATTTT
TRBJ2-7	.	many	TRBV20-1	CSARDLRPQSSYEQYF	TGCAGTGCTAGAGATCTAAGGCCCCAGAGCTCCTACGAGCAGTACTTC
TRBJ2-2	TRBD2	few	TRBV27	CAAGGGNTGELFF	TGTGCCGCGGGCGGGGGGAACACCGGGGAGCTGTTTTTT
TRBJ1-1	.	many	TRBV12-3/TRBV12-4	CASSGDTTSEAFF	TGTGCCAGCAGTGGGGACACCACCTCTGAAGCTTTCTTT
TRBJ1-1	TRBD1	many	TRBV6-5	CASIPRAGTGRMNTEAFF	TGTGCCAGCATTCCTCGAGCGGGGACAGGCCGAATGAACACTGAAGCTTTCTTT
TRBJ2-7	.	many	TRBV28	CASSLPRGGQYF	TGTGCCAGCAGTTTACCAAGGGGAGGGCAGTACTTC
TRBJ2-3	TRBD1	many	TRBV7-2	CASSLVRDRAGDTQYF	TGTGCCAGCAGCTTAGTCAGGGACAGGGCTGGAGATACGCAGTATTTT
TRBJ2-3	.	many	TRBV3-1	CASSQVPSTDTQYF	TGTGCCAGCAGCCAAGTACCTAGCACAGATACGCAGTATTTT
TRBJ1-2	TRBD1	many	TRBV10-3	CAISESTNTGGGYTF	TGTGCCATCAGTGAGTCGACTAATACAGGGGGAGGCTACACCTTC
TRBJ2-7	TRBD2	many	TRBV7-8	CASSLSGRSEEQYF	TGTGCCAGCAGCTTAAGCGGGAGGAGTGAAGAGCAGTACTTC
TRBJ1-2	.	many	TRBV20-1	CSARDLGRGEYGYTF	TGCAGTGCTAGAGATTTAGGCAGGGGTGAATATGGCTACACCTTC
TRBJ1-1	TRBD1	many	TRBV12-3/TRBV12-4	CASSLWDGTGVFF	TGTGCCAGCAGTCTTTGGGACGGGACAGGTGTTTTCTTT
TRBJ2-7	TRBD2	many	TRBV11-2	CASSHYSGTDYEQYF	TGTGCCAGCAGCCACTATAGCGGGACCGACTACGAGCAGTACTTC
TRBJ2-7	TRBD1	.	TRBV5-4	CASSPGQGATEQYF	TGTGCCAGCAGCCCGGGACAGGGGGCCACCGAGCAGTACTTC
TRBJ2-1	.	many	TRBV10-1	CALILKDTMGNEQFF	TGCGCTTTGATCCTTAAGGACACAATGGGCAATGAGCAGTTCTTC
TRBJ1-4	.	few	TRBV4-2	CASSQEPGSNEKLFF	TGTGCCAGCAGCCAAGAACCAGGGTCTAATGAAAAACTGTTTTTT
TRBJ2-7	.	.	TRBV29-1	CSVAPTVGGYEQYF	TGCAGCGTTGCACCGACAGTTGGAGGCTACGAGCAGTACTTC
TRBJ1-5	.	many	TRBV28	CASSLRGDGWNQPQHF	TGTGCCAGCAGTCTTAGGGGGGATGGGTGGAATCAGCCCCAGCATTTT
TRBJ2-7	.	.	TRBV5-5	CASTVGGKSYEQYF	TGTGCCAGCACCGTCGGAGGAAAATCCTACGAGCAGTACTTC
TRBJ2-7	.	.	TRBV6-5	CASSYSLRGQSDEQYF	TGTGCCAGCAGTTACTCTTTAAGGGGTCAGTCCGACGAGCAGTACTTC